Reported below is one T cell receptor (beta chain). The target antigen is unknown. TCRdb independently ran MiXCR on the RT-PCR reads; one entry per CDR3 protein. The sample shows around 520,000 distinct CDR3 sequences, 25% of them seen only once. The CDR3 consists of 13 residues. CDR1 and CDR2 from the germline V gene are SGHTA and FQGTGA. Trimming removed 6 bases from V and 6 bases from J, with 13 bases in between. The sample originates from a study of response to subunit inactivated influenza vaccine. Findings and caveats of the study: New T cells are recruited in small numbers by each seasonal influenza vaccination, according to the authors' suggestion.

The chain couples TRBV7-3 to TRBJ2-3; D may be TRBD2 (5 bases). The sample here was CD4+ T cells sorted from PBMCs, taken approximately 5 days after vaccination. This clonotype was sampled from a man aged 50 to 60 who received an inactivated influenza vaccine. As DNA, the CDR3 is TGTGCCAGCAGTCGTGGGAGTTACGATACGCAGTATTTT. It is translated as CASSRGSYDTQYF.